This T cell receptor beta chain originates from a study of T cells in Graves' hyperthyroidism and ophthalmopathy. This clonotype has at least ten counts. Germline V lookup: CDR1 SQVTM, CDR2 ANQGSEA. The CDR3 runs to 14 residues. The junction had 5 bases not matched to a gene; V was cut back by 4 bases and J by 2 bases. Amplified TCR beta CDR3 regions came from RNA transcripts. Carried out on the TCR CDR3, a first-round RT-PCR used the HTBI primer set. MiXCR, applied by TCRdb to the multiplex PCR reads, yields one record per CDR3 protein. The sample carries around 350,000 distinct CDR3 sequences, approximately 20% recorded once.

The genes are TRBV29-1 and TRBJ2-5; 9 bases map to TRBD2. The sample consisted of blood. The clonotype originates from a woman between 18 and 29 years old with Graves' hyperthyroidism. The CDR3 DNA is TGCAGCGTTGTATGGGGACTAGCACAAGAGACCCAGTACTTC. This gives the protein CSVVWGLAQETQYF.